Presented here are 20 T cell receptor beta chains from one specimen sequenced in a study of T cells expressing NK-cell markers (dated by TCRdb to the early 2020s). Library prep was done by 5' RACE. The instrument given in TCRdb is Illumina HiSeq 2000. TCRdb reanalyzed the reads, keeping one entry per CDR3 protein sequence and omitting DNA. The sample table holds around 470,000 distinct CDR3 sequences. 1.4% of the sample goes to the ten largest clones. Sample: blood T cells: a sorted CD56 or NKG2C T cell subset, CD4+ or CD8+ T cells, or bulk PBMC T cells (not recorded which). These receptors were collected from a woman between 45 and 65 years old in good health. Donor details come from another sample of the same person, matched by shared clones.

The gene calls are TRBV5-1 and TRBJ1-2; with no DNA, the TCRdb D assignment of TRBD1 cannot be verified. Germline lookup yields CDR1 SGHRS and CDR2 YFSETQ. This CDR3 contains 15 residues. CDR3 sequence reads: CASSLQGQLFYGYTF.

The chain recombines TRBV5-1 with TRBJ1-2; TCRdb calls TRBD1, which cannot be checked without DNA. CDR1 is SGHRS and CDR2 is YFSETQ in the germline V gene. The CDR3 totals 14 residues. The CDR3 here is CASRSPGGNYGYTF. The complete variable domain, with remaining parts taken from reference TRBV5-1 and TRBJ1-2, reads KAGVTQTPRYLIKTRGQQVTLSCSPISGHRSVSWYQQTPGQGLQFLFEYFSETQRNKGNFPGRFSGRQFSNSRSEMNVSTLELGDSALYLCASRSPGGNYGYTFGSGTRLTVV.

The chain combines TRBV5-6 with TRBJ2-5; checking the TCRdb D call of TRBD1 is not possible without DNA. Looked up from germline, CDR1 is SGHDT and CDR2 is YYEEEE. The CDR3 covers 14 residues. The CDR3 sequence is CASTPGLGEETQYF. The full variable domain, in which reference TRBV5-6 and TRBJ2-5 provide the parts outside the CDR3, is DAGVTQSPTHLIKTRGQQVTLRCSPKSGHDTVSWYQQALGQGPQFIFQYYEEEERQRGNFPDRFSGHQFPNYSSELNVNALLLGDSALYLCASTPGLGEETQYFGPGTRLLVL.

The CDR3 is CASSFDLDSGTDTQYF. V and J are TRBV5-1 and TRBJ2-3; TCRdb picks TRBD1, but there is no DNA to check that call. This CDR3 has 16 amino acids. CDR1 and CDR2 (germline): SGHRS, YFSETQ.

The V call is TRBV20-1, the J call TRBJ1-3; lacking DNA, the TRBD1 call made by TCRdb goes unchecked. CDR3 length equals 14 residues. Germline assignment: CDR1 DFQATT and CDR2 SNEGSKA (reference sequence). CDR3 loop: CSATIKGSGNTIYF.

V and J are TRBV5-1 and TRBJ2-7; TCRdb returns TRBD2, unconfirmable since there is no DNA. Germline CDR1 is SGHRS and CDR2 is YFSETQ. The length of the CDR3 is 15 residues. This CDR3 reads CASRGWREYSYEQYF.

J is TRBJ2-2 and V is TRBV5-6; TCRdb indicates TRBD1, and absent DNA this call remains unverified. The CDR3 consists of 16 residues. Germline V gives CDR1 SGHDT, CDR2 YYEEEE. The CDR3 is CASSPGTGGGTGELFF.

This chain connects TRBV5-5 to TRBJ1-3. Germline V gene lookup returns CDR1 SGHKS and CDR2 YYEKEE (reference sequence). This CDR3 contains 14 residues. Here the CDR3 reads CASSLIYSGNTIYF.

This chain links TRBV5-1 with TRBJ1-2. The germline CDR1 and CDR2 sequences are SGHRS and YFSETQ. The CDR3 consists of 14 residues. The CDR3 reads CATSMDLSNYGYTF.

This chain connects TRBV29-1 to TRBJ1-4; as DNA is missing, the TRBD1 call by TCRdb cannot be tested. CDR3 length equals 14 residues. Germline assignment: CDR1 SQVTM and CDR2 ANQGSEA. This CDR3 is CSVEWPRTGEKLFF. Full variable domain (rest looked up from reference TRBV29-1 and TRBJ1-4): SAVISQKPSRDICQRGTSLTIQCQVDSQVTMMFWYRQQPGQSLTLIATANQGSEATYESGFVIDKFPISRPNLTFSTLTVSNMSPEDSSIYLCSVEWPRTGEKLFFGSGTQLSVL.

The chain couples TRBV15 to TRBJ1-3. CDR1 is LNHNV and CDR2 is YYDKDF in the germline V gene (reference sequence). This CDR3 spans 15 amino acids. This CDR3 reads CATSRDSVSGNTIYF.

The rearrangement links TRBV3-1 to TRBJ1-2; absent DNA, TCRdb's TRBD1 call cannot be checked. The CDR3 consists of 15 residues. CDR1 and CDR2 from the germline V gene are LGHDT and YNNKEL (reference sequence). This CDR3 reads CASSPGTARNYGYTF.

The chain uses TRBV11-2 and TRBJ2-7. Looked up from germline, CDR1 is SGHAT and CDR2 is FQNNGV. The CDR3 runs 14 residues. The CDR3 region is CASGILTSLYEQYF.

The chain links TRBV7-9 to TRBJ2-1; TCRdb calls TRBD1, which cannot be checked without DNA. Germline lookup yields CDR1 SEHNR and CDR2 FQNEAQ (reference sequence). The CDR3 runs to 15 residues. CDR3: CASSLPGQGGNEQFF.

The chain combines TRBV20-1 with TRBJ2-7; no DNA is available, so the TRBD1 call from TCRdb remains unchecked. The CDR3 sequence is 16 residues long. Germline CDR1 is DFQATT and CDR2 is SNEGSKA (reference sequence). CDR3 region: CSARDIKGQNSYEQYF.

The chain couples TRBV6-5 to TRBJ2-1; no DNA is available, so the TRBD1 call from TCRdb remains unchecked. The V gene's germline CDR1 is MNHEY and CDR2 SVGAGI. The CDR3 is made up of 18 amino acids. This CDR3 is CASSSVPGQGTSGRSQFF.

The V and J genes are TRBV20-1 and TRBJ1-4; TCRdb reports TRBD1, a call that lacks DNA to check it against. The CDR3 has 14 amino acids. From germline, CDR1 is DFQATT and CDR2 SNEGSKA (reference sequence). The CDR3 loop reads CSAPVQWDNEKLFF.

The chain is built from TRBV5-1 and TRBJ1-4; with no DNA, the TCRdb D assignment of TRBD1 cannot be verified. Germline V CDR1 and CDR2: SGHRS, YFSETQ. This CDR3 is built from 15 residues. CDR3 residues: CASSLLGHRNEKLFF.

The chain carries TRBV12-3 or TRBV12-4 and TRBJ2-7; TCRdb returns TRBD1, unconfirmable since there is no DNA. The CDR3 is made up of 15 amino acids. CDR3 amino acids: CASAPLDGPSYEQYF.

CDR3 region: CASSLGTRGDGEQFF. The chain couples TRBV12-3 or TRBV12-4 to TRBJ2-1; TCRdb designates TRBD2, a call that cannot be tested without DNA. CDR3 size: 15 residues.